These T cell receptor beta chains were read from a single sample in a study of CD4+ T cells in melanoma. Here immunoSEQ multiplex PCR was the method, and the copy in TCRdb shows in-frame clones only, minus some. In the table there are 20,000 to 25,000 clones, about four fifths of which are singletons. Sequenced sample: cells from a culture (not recorded whether cultured in vitro). These receptors were obtained from a human donor with melanoma. CDR3s include the opening cysteine and the closing phenylalanine or tryptophan. The D gene is left open where the match is weak. The listing skips clone size in some rows; elsewhere it reads once, few, many or a size class.

d_gene: .; abundance: few; j_gene: TRBJ1-6; v_gene: TRBV7-9; CDR3aa: CASSPRSSYNSPLHF; CDR3nt: TGTGCCAGCAGCCCAAGAAGCTCCTATAATTCACCCCTCCACTTT
d_gene: TRBD1; abundance: .; j_gene: TRBJ2-3; v_gene: TRBV7-8; CDR3aa: CASSYRGPTDTQYF; CDR3nt: TGTGCCAGCAGCTACAGGGGGCCCACAGATACGCAGTATTTT
d_gene: .; abundance: few; j_gene: TRBJ1-5; v_gene: TRBV10-2; CDR3aa: CASSESDGNQPQHF; CDR3nt: TGCGCCAGCAGTGAGTCTGACGGCAATCAGCCCCAGCATTTT
d_gene: .; abundance: once; j_gene: TRBJ1-5; v_gene: TRBV27; CDR3aa: CASSAGWGGQPQHF; CDR3nt: TGTGCCAGCAGTGCCGGGTGGGGTGGCCAGCCCCAGCATTTT
d_gene: .; abundance: .; j_gene: TRBJ1-2; v_gene: TRBV7-2; CDR3aa: CASSLGDGYGYTF; CDR3nt: TGTGCCAGCAGCTTAGGGGACGGGTATGGCTACACCTTC
d_gene: TRBD1; abundance: .; j_gene: TRBJ1-2; v_gene: TRBV10-3; CDR3aa: CASRDRDNYGYTF; CDR3nt: TGTGCCTCGAGGGACAGGGATAACTATGGCTACACCTTC
d_gene: .; abundance: once; j_gene: TRBJ2-1; v_gene: TRBV2; CDR3aa: CASTRYNEQFF; CDR3nt: TGTGCCAGCACCCGTTACAATGAGCAGTTCTTC
d_gene: .; abundance: .; j_gene: TRBJ1-1; v_gene: TRBV10-3; CDR3aa: CAIRVQGTNTEAFF; CDR3nt: TGTGCCATCCGAGTACAGGGTACGAACACTGAAGCTTTCTTT
d_gene: .; abundance: .; j_gene: TRBJ1-1; v_gene: TRBV6-6; CDR3aa: CASSGLGGPGTEAFF; CDR3nt: TGTGCCAGCAGTGGACTGGGAGGGCCAGGCACTGAAGCTTTCTTT
d_gene: TRBD1; abundance: .; j_gene: TRBJ2-7; v_gene: TRBV7-3; CDR3aa: CASSLWTGGAYEQYF; CDR3nt: TGTGCCAGCAGCCTATGGACAGGGGGGGCCTACGAGCAGTACTTC
d_gene: .; abundance: .; j_gene: TRBJ1-4; v_gene: TRBV14; CDR3aa: CASSQDRLEKLFF; CDR3nt: TGTGCCAGCAGCCAAGATCGGTTGGAAAAACTGTTTTTT
d_gene: .; abundance: .; j_gene: TRBJ2-3; v_gene: TRBV10-1; CDR3aa: CASSGGDRSTDTQYF; CDR3nt: TGCGCCAGCAGTGGGGGCGACAGAAGCACAGATACGCAGTATTTT
d_gene: TRBD2; abundance: few; j_gene: TRBJ2-6; v_gene: TRBV13; CDR3aa: CASSYGTSPGANVLTF; CDR3nt: TGTGCCAGCAGCTACGGGACTAGCCCTGGGGCCAACGTCCTGACTTTC
d_gene: .; abundance: .; j_gene: TRBJ2-7; v_gene: TRBV11-2; CDR3aa: CASSFSGISARVSYEQYF; CDR3nt: TGTGCCAGCAGCTTTTCGGGTATTTCGGCTAGAGTGTCCTACGAGCAGTACTTC
d_gene: .; abundance: .; j_gene: TRBJ1-6; v_gene: TRBV6-1; CDR3aa: CASSEYRTPNSPLHF; CDR3nt: TGTGCCAGCAGTGAATACAGGACTCCCAATTCACCCCTCCACTTT
d_gene: TRBD2; abundance: .; j_gene: TRBJ2-2; v_gene: TRBV7-9; CDR3aa: CASSLPPRLAGTTGELFF; CDR3nt: TGTGCCAGCAGCTTACCCCCGCGGCTAGCGGGGACGACCGGGGAGCTGTTTTTT